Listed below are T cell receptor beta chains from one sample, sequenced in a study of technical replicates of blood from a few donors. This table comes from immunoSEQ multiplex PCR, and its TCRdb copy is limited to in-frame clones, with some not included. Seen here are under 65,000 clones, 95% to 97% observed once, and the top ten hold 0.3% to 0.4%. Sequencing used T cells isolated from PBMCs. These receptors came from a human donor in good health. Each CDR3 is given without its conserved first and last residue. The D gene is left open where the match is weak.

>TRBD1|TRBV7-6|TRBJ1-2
ASRQGTGDGYT
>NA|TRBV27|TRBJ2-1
ASSFGNEQF
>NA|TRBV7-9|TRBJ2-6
ASSSLPGSGANVLT
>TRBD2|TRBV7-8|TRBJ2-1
ASSLIWTSGTHEQF
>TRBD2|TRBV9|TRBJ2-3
ASSPFLAGGPEDTQY
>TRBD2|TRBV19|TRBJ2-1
ASGGADEQF
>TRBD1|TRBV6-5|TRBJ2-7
ASRDGRGFYEQY
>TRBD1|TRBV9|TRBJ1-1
ASSPEPMAGTGGTEAF
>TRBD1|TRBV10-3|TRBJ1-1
ATGTGSMNTEAF
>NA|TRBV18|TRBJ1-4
ASSPPIRSTNEKLF
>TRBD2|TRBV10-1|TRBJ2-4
ASSEASGRDIQY
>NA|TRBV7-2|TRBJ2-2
ASSPVAYTGELF
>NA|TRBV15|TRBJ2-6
ATSGKDTYSSGANVLT
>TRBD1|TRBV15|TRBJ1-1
ATSRATGVLTEAF